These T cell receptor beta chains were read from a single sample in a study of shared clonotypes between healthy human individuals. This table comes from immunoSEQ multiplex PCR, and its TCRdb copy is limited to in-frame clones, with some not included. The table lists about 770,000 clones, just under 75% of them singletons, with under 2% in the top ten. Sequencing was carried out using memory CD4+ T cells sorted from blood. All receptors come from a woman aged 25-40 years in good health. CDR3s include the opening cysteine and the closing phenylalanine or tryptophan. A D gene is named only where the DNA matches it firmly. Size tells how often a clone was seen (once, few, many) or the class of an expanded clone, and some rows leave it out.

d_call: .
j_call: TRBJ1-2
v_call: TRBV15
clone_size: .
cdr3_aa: CATSRGEELYGYTF
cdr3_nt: TGTGCCACCAGCAGAGGGGAGGAACTCTATGGCTACACCTTC

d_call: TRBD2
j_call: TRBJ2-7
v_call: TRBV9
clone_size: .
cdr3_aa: CASSETSATSYEQYF
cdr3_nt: TGTGCCAGCAGCGAAACTAGCGCGACCTCCTACGAGCAGTACTTC

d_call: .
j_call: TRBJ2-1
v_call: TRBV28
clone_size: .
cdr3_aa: CASSFEDYNEQFF
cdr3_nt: TGTGCCAGCAGTTTTGAGGATTACAATGAGCAGTTCTTC

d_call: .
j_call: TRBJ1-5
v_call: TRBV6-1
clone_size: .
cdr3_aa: CASSQDGSNQPQHF
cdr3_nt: TGTGCCAGCAGTCAGGACGGATCCAATCAGCCCCAGCATTTT

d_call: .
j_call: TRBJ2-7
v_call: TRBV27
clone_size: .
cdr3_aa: CASSLRGPFSYEQYF
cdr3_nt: TGTGCCAGCAGTTTGCGAGGGCCATTTTCCTACGAGCAGTACTTC

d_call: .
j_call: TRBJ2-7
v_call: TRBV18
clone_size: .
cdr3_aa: CASSPRRDLHEQYF
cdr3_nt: TGTGCCAGCTCACCACGCAGGGATTTACACGAGCAGTACTTC

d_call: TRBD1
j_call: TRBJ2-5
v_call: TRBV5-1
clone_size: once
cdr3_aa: CASSTMSRQGIQTQYF
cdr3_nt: TGCGCCAGCAGCACAATGTCCCGACAGGGAATACAGACCCAGTACTTC

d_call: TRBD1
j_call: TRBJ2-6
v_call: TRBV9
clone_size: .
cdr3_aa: CASSIGTGPGANVLTF
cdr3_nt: TGTGCCAGCAGCATAGGGACAGGGCCTGGGGCCAACGTCCTGACTTTC

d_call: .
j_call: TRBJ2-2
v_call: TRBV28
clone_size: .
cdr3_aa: CASRARGRFTGELFF
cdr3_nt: TGTGCCAGCAGAGCCAGGGGAAGGTTCACCGGGGAGCTGTTTTTT

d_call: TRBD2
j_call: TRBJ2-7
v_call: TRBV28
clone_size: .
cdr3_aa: CASSPASGRTKQYF
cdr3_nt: TGTGCCAGCAGCCCGGCTAGCGGGAGAACCAAGCAGTACTTC

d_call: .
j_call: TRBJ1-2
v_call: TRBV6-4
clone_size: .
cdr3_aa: CASSPTSAGIYGYTF
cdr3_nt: TGTGCCAGCAGTCCGACATCCGCGGGGATCTATGGCTACACCTTC

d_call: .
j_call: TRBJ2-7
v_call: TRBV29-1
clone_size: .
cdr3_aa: CSVQTDTYEQYF
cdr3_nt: TGCAGCGTTCAGACAGATACCTACGAGCAGTACTTC

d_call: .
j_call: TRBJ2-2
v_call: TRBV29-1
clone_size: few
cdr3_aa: CSVGPGTYTGELFF
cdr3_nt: TGCAGCGTTGGACCGGGGACGTACACCGGGGAGCTGTTTTTT

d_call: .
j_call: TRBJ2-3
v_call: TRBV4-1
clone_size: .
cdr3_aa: CASSTAHTSFTDTQYF
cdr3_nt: TGCGCCAGCAGCACAGCGCACACTTCATTCACAGATACGCAGTATTTT

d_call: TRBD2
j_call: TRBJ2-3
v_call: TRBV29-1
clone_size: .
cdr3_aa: CSVAKRETTDTQYF
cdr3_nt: TGCAGCGTTGCCAAGCGGGAGACCACAGATACGCAGTATTTT

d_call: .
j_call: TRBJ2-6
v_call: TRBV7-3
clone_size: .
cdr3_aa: CASSTGLFSGANVLTF
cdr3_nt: TGTGCCAGCAGCACGGGACTTTTCTCTGGGGCCAACGTCCTGACTTTC

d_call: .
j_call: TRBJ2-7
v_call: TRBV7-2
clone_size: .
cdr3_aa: CASSLSSVPQNEQYF
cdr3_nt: TGTGCCAGCAGCTTAAGTTCGGTCCCCCAGAACGAGCAGTACTTC

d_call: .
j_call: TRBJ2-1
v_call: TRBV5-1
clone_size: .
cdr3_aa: CASSFGTAGNEQFF
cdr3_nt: TGCGCCAGCAGCTTTGGGACGGCCGGGAATGAGCAGTTCTTC

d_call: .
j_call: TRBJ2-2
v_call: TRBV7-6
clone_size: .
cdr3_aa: CASSLAGTNTGELFF
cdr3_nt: TGTGCCAGCAGCTTAGCAGGCACGAACACCGGGGAGCTGTTTTTT

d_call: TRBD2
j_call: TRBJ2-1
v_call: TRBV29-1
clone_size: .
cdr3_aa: CSVTGTSGQSSYNEQFF
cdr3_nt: TGCAGCGTCACCGGGACTAGCGGCCAAAGCTCCTACAATGAGCAGTTCTTC

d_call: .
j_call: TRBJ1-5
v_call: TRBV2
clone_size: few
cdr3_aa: CASREDSYQPQHF
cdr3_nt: TGTGCCAGCAGGGAGGACAGTTATCAGCCCCAGCATTTT

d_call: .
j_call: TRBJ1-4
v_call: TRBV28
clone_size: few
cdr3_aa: CASSRGATNEKLFF
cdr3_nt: TGTGCCAGCAGCAGAGGTGCAACTAATGAAAAACTGTTTTTT

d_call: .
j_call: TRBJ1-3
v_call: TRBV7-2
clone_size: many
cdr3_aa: CASSLSLGSGNTIYF
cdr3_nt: TGTGCCAGCAGCTTATCCCTAGGCTCTGGAAACACCATATATTTT

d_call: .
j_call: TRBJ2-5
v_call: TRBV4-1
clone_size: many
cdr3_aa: CASSQDRARASVETQYF
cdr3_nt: TGCGCCAGCAGCCAAGATAGGGCTCGGGCTAGCGTGGAGACCCAGTACTTC

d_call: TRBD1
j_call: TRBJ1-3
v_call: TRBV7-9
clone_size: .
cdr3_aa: CASSFSTGNSGNTIYF
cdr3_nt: TGTGCCAGCAGCTTTTCGACAGGGAACTCTGGAAACACCATATATTTT

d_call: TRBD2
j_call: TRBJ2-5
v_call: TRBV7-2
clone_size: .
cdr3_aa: CASSLELLAGGVETQYF
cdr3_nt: TGTGCCAGCAGCTTAGAGTTACTAGCGGGAGGGGTAGAGACCCAGTACTTC

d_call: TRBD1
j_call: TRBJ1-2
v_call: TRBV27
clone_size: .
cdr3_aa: CASSFTRTGGGYGYTF
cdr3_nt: TGTGCCAGCAGTTTTACTAGGACAGGGGGCGGCTATGGCTACACCTTC